Listed here is a single T cell receptor beta chain. Its target is unknown. Sequenced by immunoSEQ multiplex PCR; TCRdb stores in-frame clones only, minus some. Of 70,000 to 95,000 clones listed, 89% are singletons. These data are taken from a study of T cell responses to AZD1222 COVID-19 vaccine. Study-level findings and limits: Mostly white British, mostly female donors; authors suggested clonal diversity may be underestimated.

Germline V gives CDR1 SQVTM, CDR2 ANQGSEA. This CDR3 is built from 15 residues. Germline trimming cut 2 bases from V and 8 bases from J; bases unmatched to any gene: 14. This chain links TRBV29-1 with TRBJ1-1, with 7 bases aligning to TRBD1. This clonotype originated in an adult in good health. The sample in question was peripheral blood, obtained on day 0 of MenACWY control vaccination. The CDR3 reads CSVERKLDRLAEAFF. CDR3 bases: TGCAGCGTTGAAAGGAAATTGGACAGGCTAGCCGAAGCTTTCTTT.